Below are 19 T cell receptor beta chains sequenced from a single sample in a study of post-analysis software for immune sequencing data (dated by TCRdb to 2014 to 2015). What the work shows at the level of the full study, not this receptor alone: Patients showed significantly higher frequencies than controls for several TRBV segments, among them TRBV5-6, TRBV5-1 and TRBV20-1.

Library preparation used PCR. Sequencer: Illumina HiSeq 2500. To reduce PCR and sequencing biases, unique molecular identifiers were built into the TCR beta cDNA libraries. The public reads were run again by TCRdb, first through fastp at Q25 and then through MiXCR, and only productive beta chains were kept. All rows with the same CDR3 protein become a single entry with the most common DNA and genes. This sample holds about half a million distinct CDR3 sequences; around a third were observed only once. The ten largest clones take up 4.5% to 7.5% of the sample. Their specific antigens are unknown. Material: blood. The receptors were sampled from a girl aged 2-17 years with multiple sclerosis.

This clonotype was seen a few times. One end of the junction is discordant with germline, which a read error may explain. The V gene is TRBV6-5, the J gene TRBJ1-2; D unclear. This CDR3 contains 14 residues. Germline-derived CDR1 and CDR2 are MNHEY and SVGAGI. CDR3 sequence reads: CASSYARVGYGHTF. CDR3 coding DNA: TGTGCCAGCAGTTACGCCCGGGTGGGGTATGGCCACACCTTC.

This sequence joins TRBV20-1 and TRBJ2-3; 7 bases fit TRBD1. The ends lost 5 bases at V and 2 bases at J; junction bases unmatched: 10. The CDR3 contains 15 residues. CDR1 is DFQATT, CDR2 SNEGSKA, per germline (reference sequence). For the CDR3, the DNA is TGCAGTGCTTCGCCTCCGGGACAGAACACAGATACGCAGTATTTT. The encoded protein is CSASPPGQNTDTQYF.

This chain uses TRBV5-6 with TRBJ2-1; 7 nucleotides align to TRBD2. The germline V gene encodes CDR1 SGHDT and CDR2 YYEEEE. CDR3 size: 16 residues. The ends lost 4 bases at V and 6 bases at J; junction bases unmatched: 13. CDR3 residues: CASSPPMSRTSNEQFF. The CDR3, as DNA: TGTGCCAGCAGCCCGCCTATGAGCAGGACTAGCAATGAGCAGTTCTTC.

The genes are TRBV6-5 and TRBJ2-5; 9 bases line up with TRBD2. Per the germline V gene, CDR1 is MNHEY and CDR2 is SVGAGI. CDR3 length equals 15 residues. Unmatched junction bases numbered 5, after V lost 1 base and J lost 5 bases. This CDR3 is CASSYLGGGAETQYF. Written as DNA, the CDR3 is TGTGCCAGCAGTTACTTGGGCGGGGGGGCTGAGACCCAGTACTTC.

A remark on this clonotype: An end of the junction does not agree with germline; a read error may underlie this. CDR3 sequence: CASSSTGTANYDYTF. The CDR3 coding sequence is TGTGCCAGCAGCTCTACAGGGACTGCTAACTATGACTACACCTTC. This chain connects TRBV7-3 to TRBJ1-2; D might be TRBD1 (6 bases). This CDR3 region has 15 residues. Germline lookup yields CDR1 SGHTA and CDR2 FQGTGA.

This chain links TRBV20-1 with TRBJ1-2; no definite D call. The length of the CDR3 is 10 residues. Per germline, CDR1 DFQATT and CDR2 SNEGSKA (reference sequence). V dropped 6 bases and J dropped 7 bases, with 9 bases sitting between them. This CDR3 reads CSAPSGGYTF. In DNA form, the CDR3 reads TGCAGTGCCCCCAGTGGTGGCTACACCTTC.

Concerning this clonotype: A much bigger clone sits one base away, suggesting this may be a read error. The chain joins TRBV10-3 to TRBJ2-5; 11 positions match TRBD2. The germline V gene has CDR1 ENHRY and CDR2 SYGVKD. J was trimmed by 11 bases and V by 5 bases; bases with no gene match: 10. The CDR3 runs 14 residues. The CDR3 sequence is CAISNSGGVNEQYF. In DNA form, the CDR3 reads TGTGCCATCAGTAATAGCGGGGGGGTAAATGAGCAGTACTTC.

The genes are TRBV24-1 and TRBJ2-4; possible D gene TRBD1, 6 bases. With the DNA end fitting TRBJ2-5 better, the J assignment may be wrong. There are 16 residues in the CDR3. Germline lookup yields CDR1 KGHDR and CDR2 SFDVKD. In DNA form, the CDR3 reads TGTGCCACCAGTGATTCTGTTACAGGGATAAGAGAGACCCAGTACTTC. Amino acids: CATSDSVTGIRETQYF.

This chain uses TRBV6-5 with TRBJ1-2; 7 bases are shared with TRBD1. The trim removed 2 bases at V and 1 base at J, leaving 7 bases unmatched. CDR3 length equals 16 residues. Per germline, CDR1 MNHEY and CDR2 SVGAGI. The CDR3 sequence is CASSYDRDTVNYGYTF. The CDR3 coding sequence is TGTGCCAGCAGTTACGACAGGGATACCGTTAACTATGGCTACACCTTC.

A few counts support this clonotype. The chain uses TRBV18 and TRBJ1-5; TRBD1 matches 8 bases. The germline gives CDR1 KGHSH, CDR2 LQKENI. The CDR3 is 16 amino acids. J was trimmed by 5 bases and V by 1 base; bases with no gene match: 7. The CDR3 spells CASSPLPPTGDQPQHF. The CDR3 nucleotides are TGTGCCAGCTCACCACTTCCTCCGACAGGGGATCAGCCCCAGCATTTT.

The chain links TRBV5-1 to TRBJ1-2; 9 nucleotides line up with TRBD1. The CDR3 runs to 15 residues. Trimming at V came to 3 bases and at J to 5 bases, leaving 8 bases not matched to a gene. Looked up from germline, CDR1 is SGHRS and CDR2 is YFSETQ. Written as DNA, the CDR3 is TGCGCCAGCAGCTACACAGGGGGCGCTCAATATGGCTACACCTTC. This translates into CASSYTGGAQYGYTF.

This clonotype has more than one count but fewer than ten. CDR3 bases: TGCAGTGCTAGGAAGGTGCGGACTAGCGGGGTCCAAGAGACCCAGTACTTC. Translating gives CSARKVRTSGVQETQYF. This chain connects TRBV20-1 to TRBJ2-5; the match to TRBD2 covers 12 bases. V lost 3 bases and J lost 1; bases outside the gene matches: 9. The CDR3 extends over 17 amino acids. CDR1 is DFQATT, CDR2 SNEGSKA, per germline (reference sequence).

The rearrangement uses TRBV4-1 and TRBJ1-6; D is ambiguous. Germline-derived CDR1 and CDR2 are MGHRA and YSYEKL. CDR3 length: 16 amino acids. V lost 0 bases to trimming and J lost 1 base, with 7 bases between them. Here the CDR3 DNA reads TGCGCCAGCAGCCAAGAGGACGGGTCCTATAATTCACCCCTCCACTTT. It yields the protein CASSQEDGSYNSPLHF.

This clonotype was seen more than once but under ten times. The chain combines TRBV6-6 with TRBJ2-3; no reliable D call. V lost 7 bases to trimming and J lost 0 bases, with 14 bases between them. Germline loops: CDR1 MNHNY, CDR2 SVGAGI (reference sequence). The CDR3 is 15 residues long. The CDR3 here is CASTPGFGSTDTQYF. The CDR3 DNA follows: TGTGCCAGCACCCCCGGATTTGGAAGCACAGATACGCAGTATTTT.

The CDR3 bases are TGTGCCAGCAGCTTAAGCATGAAGCGGGGGGGCTGGTATGAGCAGTTCTTC. Translation gives CASSLSMKRGGWYEQFF. The gene calls are TRBV7-2 and TRBJ2-1; 10 bases match TRBD2. This CDR3 is 17 amino acids long. In germline, CDR1 is SGHTA, CDR2 FQGNSA. The V segment lost 2 bases and the J segment 8 bases; nucleotides outside the gene matches: 12.

This chain links TRBV11-1 with TRBJ1-6, with D unresolved. The CDR3 has 15 amino acids. Germline CDR1 and CDR2: SGHAT and FQDESV (reference sequence). Trimming took off 3 bases at V and 8 bases at J, with 14 bases between the two ends. The CDR3: CASSLVREGHSPLHF. The CDR3 region has the DNA TGTGCCAGCAGCTTGGTCCGGGAGGGCCATTCACCCCTCCACTTT.

The CDR3 spells CASGFSGSGGYTF. CDR3 nucleotide sequence: TGTGCTAGTGGTTTTAGCGGATCTGGCGGCTACACCTTC. The chain recombines TRBV12-5 with TRBJ1-2; D ambiguous. Germline V gene lookup returns CDR1 LGHNT and CDR2 FRNRAP. This CDR3 contains 13 residues. The V gene lost 3 bases and the J gene lost 8 bases, with 13 bases spanning the gap.

The genes are TRBV29-1 and TRBJ2-3; 12 positions match TRBD2. There are 15 residues in the CDR3. V trimming: 7 bases; J trimming: 0 bases; junction bases outside the gene matches: 5. Germline values: CDR1 SQVTM, CDR2 ANQGSEA. The CDR3: CSALGTSGSTDTQYF. As DNA, the CDR3 is TGCAGCGCTCTCGGGACTAGCGGGAGCACAGATACGCAGTATTTT.

The gene calls are TRBV20-1 and TRBJ2-4; 7 bases are a match to TRBD2. This CDR3 has 13 amino acids. Per germline, CDR1 DFQATT and CDR2 SNEGSKA (reference sequence). V was pared by 5 bases and J by 8 bases, with 9 bases of the junction left unmatched. The CDR3, as DNA: TGCAGTGCTGGAGGACTAGTCTCGTACATTCAGTACTTC. Translation gives CSAGGLVSYIQYF.